This T cell receptor beta chain stems from a study of molecular identifiers for immune sequencing clone quantification. Trimming pared 2 bases from V and 14 bases from J, leaving 21 bases between. CDR3 size: 15 residues. Germline CDR1 reads MNHNY; CDR2 reads SVGAGI (reference sequence). This clonotype was seen at least ten times. TCRdb re-called the PCR reads through MiXCR, storing one row per CDR3 protein. The sample has hundreds of thousands of distinct CDR3 sequences, just under 20% seen once. Construction of naive CD8 libraries employed about 19,000 to 1,100,000 sorted cells together with 10%, 30% or 50% RNA.

The receptor was isolated from a human donor in good health. Some libraries in this study had Jurkat cell RNA spiked in. V gene TRBV6-6 combines with J gene TRBJ1-4, with D perhaps matching TRBD1 (6 bases). The material sequenced was naive CD8+ T cells from blood, with Jurkat cell RNA spiked in. The subset was: FACS-sorted CD8+CD4-CCR7+CD45RA+ naive T cells. CDR3 sequence (DNA): TGTGCCAGCAGTTACCTGCAGGGGCAAATGAAGGGTCTGTTTTTT. Translated, it gives CASSYLQGQMKGLFF.